This T cell receptor beta chain was captured in a study of PD-L1 blockade in urothelial cancer (dated by TCRdb to about 2017). About the full investigation: Therapy was started at some point between 2014 and 2016 for all patients, and atezolizumab 1,200 mg was administered intravenously every 3 weeks. In the same patients who had TCR sequencing, pretreatment tumors also underwent whole exome sequencing and RNA sequencing. Roughly 10 patients achieved durable clinical benefit and some 20 did not. About nine tenths of the roughly 29 patients were males with bladder-origin urothelial cancer, and about 65% of the roughly 29 reported a prior smoking history. Durable clinical benefit was defined as a progression-free survival longer than 6 months, and TCR features were additionally tested against progression-free survival and overall survival. Blood samples gave a median of around 140,000 T cells and approximately 80,000 unique TCRs, with a median clonality of 0.080. Pretreatment blood TCR-seq was available for under 35 patients, at least one posttreatment blood collection was obtained for 24 patients, and tumor TCR-seq was available for 24 patients. The study was an exploratory multi-omic analysis of somatic, immune and clinical correlates of response to PD-L1 blockade with atezolizumab in urothelial cancer. Patients had an ECOG performance status of 0 or 1 and had received between 0 and 3 prior chemotherapy regimens. Blood samples were analyzed at 3 weeks after treatment start (second dose) and at 6 weeks after treatment start. Pretreatment tumor samples, along with matched peripheral blood collected serially before and after atezolizumab treatment, underwent TCR sequencing.

Points on this clone: Its cognate antigen has yet to be identified. Nothing much larger sits one base from this clone, and base qualities are not available.

The paper's findings and limits, for the study overall: A pretreatment peripheral blood TCR clonality below the median was linked to improved progression-free and overall survival. At 3 weeks after the start of treatment, tumor-associated TCR clones in peripheral blood had expanded more in patients with durable benefit (n ≈ 20, p = 0.022). Because the sample size was small (n ≈ 31) and many exploratory analyses were performed, the results are intended to be hypothesis-generating.

Synthetic TCR analog templates were spiked into each PCR so that absolute template abundance could be estimated from read counts. The immunoSEQ assay used bias-controlled V and J gene primers to amplify TCRbeta CDR3 regions from genomic DNA. Sequencing of rearranged TCRbeta segments was performed at approximately 20X coverage. The study's processing was this. Clustering was used to correct sequencing errors, and CDR3s were annotated against IMGT so that V, D and J genes could be assigned. Downstream analyses used only productive TCRbeta rearrangements and left out out-of-frame or stop-codon sequences. Clonality was calculated as one minus the Shannon entropy normalized by the log of the number of unique productive sequences. Fisher's exact test with Benjamini-Hochberg correction, at a threshold of adjusted p below 0.01, was used to find clones that differed between time points or between blood and tumor. TCRdb limited this immuneACCESS table to in-frame rearrangements with V and J called. A share of clones is missing; checked studies link under half to unresolved V genes, and the rest is unexplained. The V and J calls and clone size were taken over from that table, and D and trimming were inferred from the DNA. In this sample the table shows around 42,000 clones, roughly 80% of which occur a single time. In total, the top ten clones hold approximately 2.7% of the sample.

The cohort comprised 30 or so patients with locally advanced or metastatic urothelial carcinoma treated at Memorial Sloan Kettering on a trial protocol. Peripheral blood mononuclear cells were collected pretreatment and during treatment, with between 1 and 8 total time points obtained per patient. The Qiagen DNeasy Blood extraction kit was used to purify genomic DNA from total PBMCs and from tumor samples. PBMCs were collected pretreatment and during treatment and were isolated and stored as previously described. The germline V gene sets CDR1 to SGHDT and CDR2 to YYEEEE. V is cut back by 0 bases and J by 7 bases, with 2 bases in the junction unmatched. The CDR3 runs 14 amino acids, cysteine and phenylalanine included. Kept here is only the CDR3 DNA, which spans 42 bases and is read in frame from base 1.

The TCR sequence derives from a man aged 70 or older with urothelial cancer. The sample in question was PBMCs, obtained around atezolizumab (anti-PD-L1) treatment. The rearranged segments are TRBV5-6 and TRBJ2-1, and TRBD1 matches 9 of the central bases. The CDR3 is CASSLADRGNEQFF. The nucleotides are TGTGCCAGCAGCTTGGCCGACAGGGGGAATGAGCAGTTCTTC.